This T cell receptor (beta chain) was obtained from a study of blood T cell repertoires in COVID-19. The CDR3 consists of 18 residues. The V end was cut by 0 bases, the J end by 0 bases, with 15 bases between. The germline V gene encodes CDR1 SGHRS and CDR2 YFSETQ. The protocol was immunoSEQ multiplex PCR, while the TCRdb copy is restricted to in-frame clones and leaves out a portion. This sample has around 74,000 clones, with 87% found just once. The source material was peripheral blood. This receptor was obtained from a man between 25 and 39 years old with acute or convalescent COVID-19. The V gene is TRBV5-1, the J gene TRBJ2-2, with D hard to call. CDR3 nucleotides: TGCGCCAGCAGCTTGGTAGGCCGGGTAAGGTCGAACACCGGGGAGCTGTTTTTT. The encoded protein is CASSLVGRVRSNTGELFF.